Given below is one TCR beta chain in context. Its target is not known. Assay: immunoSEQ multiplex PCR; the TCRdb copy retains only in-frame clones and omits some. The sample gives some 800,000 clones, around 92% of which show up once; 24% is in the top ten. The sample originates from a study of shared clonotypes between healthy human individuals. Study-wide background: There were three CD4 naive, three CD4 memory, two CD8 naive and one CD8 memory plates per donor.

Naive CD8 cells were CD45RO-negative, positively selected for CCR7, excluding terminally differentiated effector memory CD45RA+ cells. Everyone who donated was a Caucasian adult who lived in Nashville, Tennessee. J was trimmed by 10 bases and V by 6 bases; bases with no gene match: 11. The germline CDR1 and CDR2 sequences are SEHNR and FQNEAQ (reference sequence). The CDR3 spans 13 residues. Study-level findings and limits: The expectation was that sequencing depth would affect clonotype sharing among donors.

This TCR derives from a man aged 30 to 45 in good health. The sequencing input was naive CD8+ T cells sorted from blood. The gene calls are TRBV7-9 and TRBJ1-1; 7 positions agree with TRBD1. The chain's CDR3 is CASSFSGTVGAFF. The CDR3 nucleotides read TGTGCCAGCAGTTTTAGTGGGACAGTCGGAGCTTTCTTT.